Listed below are T cell receptor beta chains from one sample, sequenced in a study of immune reconstitution after stem cell transplant in scleroderma. TCRdb reprocessed the RT-PCR reads via MiXCR and lists one record per CDR3 protein. The table includes fewer than 2,000 distinct CDR3 sequences, approximately 15% detected once. The sample here was taken before or after autologous hematopoietic stem cell transplantation (not recorded which). The receptor set was obtained from a female donor with systemic sclerosis. Both conserved end residues are trimmed from each CDR3. The order of the fields is V gene, J gene, CDR3 protein.

v_call: TRBV7-2; j_call: TRBJ1-1; cdr3_aa: ASSLSSGNTEAF
v_call: TRBV5-6; j_call: TRBJ1-1; cdr3_aa: ASSLRGTEAF
v_call: TRBV10-2; j_call: TRBJ2-6; cdr3_aa: ASSEFNRASGANVLT
v_call: TRBV2; j_call: TRBJ1-1; cdr3_aa: ASNDEGGFPEAF
v_call: TRBV6-2/TRBV6-3; j_call: TRBJ2-7; cdr3_aa: ASSSDEDGSFFDEQY
v_call: TRBV2; j_call: TRBJ2-7; cdr3_aa: ASSGLQGTPYEQY
v_call: TRBV4-2; j_call: TRBJ2-7; cdr3_aa: ASSPRDGHIDEQY
v_call: TRBV7-2; j_call: TRBJ1-2; cdr3_aa: ASSLEENYGYT
v_call: TRBV28; j_call: TRBJ2-3; cdr3_aa: ASSPGVSSTDTQY
v_call: TRBV29-1; j_call: TRBJ1-1; cdr3_aa: SVEGRDTEAF
v_call: TRBV20-1; j_call: TRBJ1-5; cdr3_aa: SATQGGPQH
v_call: TRBV7-3; j_call: TRBJ2-2; cdr3_aa: ASSLDSWTGELF
v_call: TRBV5-1; j_call: TRBJ2-7; cdr3_aa: ASSSTQRASYEQY
v_call: TRBV15; j_call: TRBJ1-2; cdr3_aa: ATSRDYYGYT
v_call: TRBV7-8; j_call: TRBJ2-2; cdr3_aa: ASKHRGGELF
v_call: TRBV4-3; j_call: TRBJ1-3; cdr3_aa: ASSQGGQGGNTIY
v_call: TRBV27; j_call: TRBJ2-7; cdr3_aa: ARRGAVYEQY
v_call: TRBV7-2; j_call: TRBJ1-6; cdr3_aa: ASSLAAYSPLH
v_call: TRBV6-2/TRBV6-3; j_call: TRBJ2-4; cdr3_aa: ASGIPLGGADKNIQY
v_call: TRBV19; j_call: TRBJ2-6; cdr3_aa: ASSKLTGANVLT
v_call: TRBV7-2; j_call: TRBJ2-1; cdr3_aa: ASSHRTSGSGEQF
v_call: TRBV20-1; j_call: TRBJ2-1; cdr3_aa: SASVPGLAGGMNEQF
v_call: TRBV21-1; j_call: TRBJ2-5; cdr3_aa: ASSKDWPQTQY
v_call: TRBV29-1; j_call: TRBJ2-1; cdr3_aa: SVARTNMGNEQF
v_call: TRBV7-7; j_call: TRBJ2-1; cdr3_aa: ASSPGLAAYNEQF
v_call: TRBV6-4; j_call: TRBJ2-5; cdr3_aa: ASSDRGHQETQY
v_call: TRBV12-3/TRBV12-4; j_call: TRBJ2-5; cdr3_aa: ASSFGTLAQY
v_call: TRBV20-1; j_call: TRBJ2-1; cdr3_aa: SPRKGLAGRNEQF
v_call: TRBV7-9; j_call: TRBJ2-3; cdr3_aa: ASSAILQIDTDTQY
v_call: TRBV20-1; j_call: TRBJ1-2; cdr3_aa: SARDIPTPQLSGYT